One and the same sample provided the 10 T cell receptor beta chains below, sequenced in a study of human T cells and chemical hapten exposure. TCRdb re-called the RACE reads through MiXCR, storing one row per CDR3 protein. The sample shows some 42,000 distinct CDR3 sequences, around a tenth of them seen only once. The time point is: patch test 2, 6 weeks after DPC sensitization. Treatment indicated: therapeutic diphenylcyclopropenone sensitization with weekly scalp DPC. Total RNA was extracted from unfractionated whole blood. Sequenced material: whole blood, taken in connection with sensitization to the hapten diphenylcyclopropenone (DPC). The receptors come from a woman in her 30s with alopecia areata. Some clones in this sample may be carry-over from other donors' samples.

CDR3 in DNA: TGTGCCAGCTCACCAGGAGTTAGCTACAATGAGCAGTTCTTC. It translates to CASSPGVSYNEQFF. The chain links TRBV18 to TRBJ2-1; no reliable D call. CDR1 and CDR2 (germline): KGHSH, LQKENI. Trimming took off 2 bases at V and 3 bases at J, with 8 bases between the two ends. This CDR3 is 14 amino acids long.

This clonotype came up many times. This chain connects TRBV28 to TRBJ2-1, with D possibly TRBD2 on 6 matching bases. CDR1 and CDR2 from the germline V gene are MDHEN and SYDVKM. Trimming shortened V by 3 bases and J by 10 bases, and 16 bases separated the two germline ends. The CDR3 has 14 residues. The CDR3 loop reads CASSFMLRRGEQFF. The CDR3 bases are TGTGCCAGCAGTTTCATGCTCCGGAGGGGCGAGCAGTTCTTC.

In this sample, this clonotype turned up many times. The CDR3: CASSVHAGQGITYEQYF. The CDR3 coding sequence is TGTGCCAGCAGCGTACATGCAGGACAGGGGATCACCTACGAGCAGTACTTC. This chain uses TRBV9 with TRBJ2-7; 9 nucleotides align to TRBD1. CDR1 is SGDLS and CDR2 is YYNGEE in the germline V gene. The CDR3 spans 17 residues. J lost 2 bases, V lost 1 base, and 10 bases had no gene match.

The CDR3 loop is CASRGRVYEQYF. The CDR3, as DNA: TGTGCCAGCCGCGGACGGGTCTACGAGCAGTACTTC. The genes are TRBV6-5 and TRBJ2-7; D gene unclear. V was shortened by 8 bases and J by 3 bases, with 11 bases between the two germline ends. Germline V CDR1 and CDR2: MNHEY, SVGAGI. The CDR3 runs to 12 residues.

The chain carries TRBV6-1 and TRBJ2-7; D might be TRBD1 or TRBD2, each matching 5 bases. CDR3 size: 15 residues. V shed 10 bases and J shed 2 bases, with 21 bases lying between them. Germline V gene lookup returns CDR1 MNHNS and CDR2 SASEGT. Written as DNA, the CDR3 is TGTGCCACGGGAAACTGGGGCCCCAGCGCCTACGAGCAGTACTTC. Amino acids: CATGNWGPSAYEQYF.

The chain links TRBV30 to TRBJ1-2; 11 positions agree with TRBD1. CDR1 is GTSNPN, CDR2 SVGIG, per germline (reference sequence). After removal of 6 bases from V and 4 bases from J, the junction contained 1 base not matched to a gene. This CDR3 comprises 12 residues. The CDR3 DNA is TGTGCCTGCGGACAGGGGGCCTATGGCTACACCTTC. Encoded protein: CACGQGAYGYTF.

The sample holds a few counts of this clonotype. The chain is built from TRBV7-2 and TRBJ2-3; TRBD1 aligns across 7 bases. Germline lookup yields CDR1 SGHTA and CDR2 FQGNSA. CDR3 size: 15 residues. V lost 1 base, J lost 8 bases, and 9 bases stayed unmatched. The CDR3 nucleotides are TGTGCCAGCAGCTTAGTAGGGGGCGAGGGGAGTACGCAGTATTTT. It encodes CASSLVGGEGSTQYF.

Only a few counts were recorded for this clonotype. The chain recombines TRBV5-1 with TRBJ2-1, with TRBD1 matching over 7 bases. Germline trimming cut 4 bases from V and 4 bases from J; bases unmatched to any gene: 5. Germline V gene data show CDR1 as SGHRS and CDR2 as YFSETQ. This CDR3 contains 14 residues. Here the CDR3 reads CASSTGTEYNEQFF. In nucleotides, the CDR3 is TGCGCCAGCAGCACCGGGACAGAGTACAATGAGCAGTTCTTC.

The chain joins TRBV12-3 or TRBV12-4 to TRBJ2-1; D is unclear. The germline V and J ends were trimmed by 5 bases and 1 base, with 12 bases remaining between them. CDR3 length: 15 amino acids. CDR3 sequence: CASSRRARSYNEQFF. The CDR3 DNA follows: TGTGCCAGCAGTCGCCGGGCGAGGTCCTACAATGAGCAGTTCTTC.

This clonotype showed up just a few times. The chain links TRBV21-1 to TRBJ2-3. TRBV21-1 is marked as a pseudogene. The CDR3 runs 13 residues. CDR3 in amino acids: CASSKAGTDTQYF. The CDR3 DNA reads TGTGCCAGCAGCAAAGCGGGAACAGATACGCAGTATTTT.